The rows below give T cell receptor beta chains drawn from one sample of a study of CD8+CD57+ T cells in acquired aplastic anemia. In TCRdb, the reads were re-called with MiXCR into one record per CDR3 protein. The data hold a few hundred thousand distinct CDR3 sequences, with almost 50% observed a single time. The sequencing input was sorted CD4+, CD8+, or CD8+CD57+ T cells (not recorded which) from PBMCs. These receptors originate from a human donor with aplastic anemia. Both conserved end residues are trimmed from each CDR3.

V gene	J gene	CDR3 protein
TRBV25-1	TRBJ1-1	ASSGAFGRATEAF
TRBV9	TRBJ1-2	ASSGRTAPGGYGYT
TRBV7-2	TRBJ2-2	ASSPTPGITGELF
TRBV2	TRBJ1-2	ASSEARGLYGYT
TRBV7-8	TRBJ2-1	ASSELAGRPYNEQF
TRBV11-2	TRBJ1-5	AGSLTGASNQPQH
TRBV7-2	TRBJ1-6	ASSRAGANSPLH
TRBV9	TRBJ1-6	ASSVAENSPLH
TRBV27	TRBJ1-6	ASSMSGESNSPLH
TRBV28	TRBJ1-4	ASSPNRGGGNEKLF
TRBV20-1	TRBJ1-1	SAVYHGLREAF
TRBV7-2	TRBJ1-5	ASSSQTSVYFCAISFEGNQPQH
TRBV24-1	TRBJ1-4	ATRETGPDEKLF
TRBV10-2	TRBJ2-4	ASSKTSFLAKNIQY
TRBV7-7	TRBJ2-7	ASSMGPFYEQY
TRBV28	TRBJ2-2	ASRLDRDDAGELF